Below, 2 T cell receptor beta chains from the same sample are listed, as sequenced in a study of T cell responses to AZD1222 COVID-19 vaccine. The protocol was immunoSEQ multiplex PCR, while the TCRdb copy is restricted to in-frame clones and leaves out a portion. The sample carries 130,000 to 150,000 clones, nearly 90% recorded once. This sample comprised peripheral blood, obtained 28 days after the second dose of the MenACWY control vaccine. All receptors derive from an adult who received the MenACWY meningococcal vaccine as a control.

This chain uses TRBV6-2 or TRBV6-3 with TRBJ2-5; the match to TRBD2 covers 10 bases. J lost 5 bases, V lost 0 bases, and 12 bases had no gene match. The CDR3 extends over 18 amino acids. The germline V gene has CDR1 MNHEY and CDR2 SVGEGT. In nucleotides, the CDR3 is TGTGCCAGCAGTTACTCGAAGCATAGCGGGGGGAGTTCTGAGACCCAGTACTTC. It encodes CASSYSKHSGGSSETQYF.

The V and J genes are TRBV9 and TRBJ2-7; the D gene is possibly TRBD2 (6 bases). The CDR3 extends over 14 amino acids. V was cut by 3 bases and J by 6 bases, with 16 bases left in between. Germline V gives CDR1 SGDLS, CDR2 YYNGEE. The CDR3 coding sequence is TGTGCCAGCAGCGGCGGGACCAGCCCCGCCGAGCAGTACTTC. Encoded protein: CASSGGTSPAEQYF.